Listed below are T cell receptor beta chains from one sample, sequenced in a study of Graves' ophthalmopathy and Graves' hyperthyroidism. TCRdb independently ran MiXCR on the multiplex PCR reads; one entry per CDR3 protein. The sample carries roughly 400,000 distinct CDR3 sequences, roughly 17% recorded once. Sequencing used peripheral blood. These TCRs come from an adult woman with stable Graves' hyperthyroidism. CDR3s include the opening cysteine and the closing phenylalanine or tryptophan. The D gene is left open where the match is weak. Clone size is stated in some rows and not others, as once, few, many or a class when expanded.

J,D,V,size,CDR3,DNA
TRBJ2-7,-,TRBV28,many,CASSYQAYEQYF,TGTGCCAGCAGCTACCAAGCCTACGAGCAGTACTTC
TRBJ2-3,TRBD2,TRBV6-2/TRBV6-3,few,CASSPGLADASTDTQYF,TGTGCCAGCAGTCCCGGACTAGCGGACGCTAGCACAGATACGCAGTATTTT
TRBJ1-5,-,TRBV20-1,many,CSAMRGGVNQPQHF,TGCAGTGCTATGAGGGGAGGGGTTAATCAGCCCCAGCATTTT
TRBJ2-7,TRBD1,TRBV27,many,CASSSNRDRIYEQYF,TGTGCCAGCAGTTCCAACCGGGACAGGATCTACGAGCAGTACTTC
TRBJ2-2,TRBD2,TRBV5-1,few,CASRLTSGERIYGELFF,TGCGCCAGCAGACTTACTAGCGGTGAGAGAATTTACGGGGAGCTGTTTTTT
TRBJ2-7,TRBD2,TRBV5-1,-,CASSLASGNPYEQYF,TGCGCCAGCAGCTTGGCAAGCGGGAACCCTTACGAGCAGTACTTC
TRBJ1-1,-,TRBV10-3,many,CAISEFGQLNTEAFF,TGTGCCATCAGTGAGTTTGGACAGCTGAACACTGAAGCTTTCTTT
TRBJ1-4,-,TRBV7-2,few,CASSLAAGSREKLFF,TGTGCCAGCAGCTTAGCGGCGGGGTCCAGGGAAAAACTGTTTTTT
TRBJ1-6,-,TRBV27,many,CASRQGTGGNSPLHF,TGTGCCAGCAGGCAGGGTACTGGAGGCAATTCACCCCTCCACTTT
TRBJ1-1,-,TRBV6-4,-,CASSDRGAPTEAFF,TGTGCCAGCAGTGACCGTGGGGCACCCACTGAAGCTTTCTTT